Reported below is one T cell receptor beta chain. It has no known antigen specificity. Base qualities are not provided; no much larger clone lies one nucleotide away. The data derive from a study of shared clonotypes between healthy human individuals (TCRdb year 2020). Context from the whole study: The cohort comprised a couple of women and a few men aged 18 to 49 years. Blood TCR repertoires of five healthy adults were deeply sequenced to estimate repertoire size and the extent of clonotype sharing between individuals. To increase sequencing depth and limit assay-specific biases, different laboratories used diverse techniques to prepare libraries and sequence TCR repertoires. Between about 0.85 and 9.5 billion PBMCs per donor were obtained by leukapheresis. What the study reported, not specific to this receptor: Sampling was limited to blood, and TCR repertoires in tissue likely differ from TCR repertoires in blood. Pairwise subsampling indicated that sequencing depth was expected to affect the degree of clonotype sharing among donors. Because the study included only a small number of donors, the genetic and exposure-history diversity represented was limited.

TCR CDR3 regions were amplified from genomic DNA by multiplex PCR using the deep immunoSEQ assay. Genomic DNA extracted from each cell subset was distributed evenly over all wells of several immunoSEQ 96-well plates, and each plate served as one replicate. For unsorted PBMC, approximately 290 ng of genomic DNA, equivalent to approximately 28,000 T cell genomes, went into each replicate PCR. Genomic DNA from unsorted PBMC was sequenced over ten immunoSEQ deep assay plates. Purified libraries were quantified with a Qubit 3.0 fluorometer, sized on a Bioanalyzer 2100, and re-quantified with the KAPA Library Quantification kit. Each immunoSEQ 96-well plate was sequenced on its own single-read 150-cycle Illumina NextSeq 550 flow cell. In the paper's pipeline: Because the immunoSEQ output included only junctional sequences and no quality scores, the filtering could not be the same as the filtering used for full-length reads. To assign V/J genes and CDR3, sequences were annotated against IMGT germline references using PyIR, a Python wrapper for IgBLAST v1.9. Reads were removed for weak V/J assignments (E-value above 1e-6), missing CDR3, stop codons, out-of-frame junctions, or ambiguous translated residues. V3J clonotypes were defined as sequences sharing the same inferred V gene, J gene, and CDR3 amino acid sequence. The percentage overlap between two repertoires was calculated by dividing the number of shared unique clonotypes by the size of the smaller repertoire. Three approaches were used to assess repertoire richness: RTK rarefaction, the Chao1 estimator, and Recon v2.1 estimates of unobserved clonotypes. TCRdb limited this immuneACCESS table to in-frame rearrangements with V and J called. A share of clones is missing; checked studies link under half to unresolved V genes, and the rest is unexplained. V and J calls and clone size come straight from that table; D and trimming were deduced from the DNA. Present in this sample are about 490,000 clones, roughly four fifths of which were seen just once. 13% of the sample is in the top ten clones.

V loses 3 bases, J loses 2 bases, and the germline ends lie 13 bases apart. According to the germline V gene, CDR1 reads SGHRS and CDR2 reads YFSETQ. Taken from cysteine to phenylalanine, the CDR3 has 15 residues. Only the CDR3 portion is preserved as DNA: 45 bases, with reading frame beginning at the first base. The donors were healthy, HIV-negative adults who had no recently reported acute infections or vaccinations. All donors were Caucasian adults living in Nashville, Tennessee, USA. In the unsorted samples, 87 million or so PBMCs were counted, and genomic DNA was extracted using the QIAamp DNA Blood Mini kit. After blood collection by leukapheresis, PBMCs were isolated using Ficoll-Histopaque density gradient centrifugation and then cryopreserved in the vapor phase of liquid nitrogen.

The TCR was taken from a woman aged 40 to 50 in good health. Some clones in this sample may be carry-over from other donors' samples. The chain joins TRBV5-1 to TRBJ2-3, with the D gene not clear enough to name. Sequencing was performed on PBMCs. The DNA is TGCGCCAGCAGCTCTGGTGGCAGTGCCACAGATACGCAGTATTTT. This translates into CASSSGGSATDTQYF. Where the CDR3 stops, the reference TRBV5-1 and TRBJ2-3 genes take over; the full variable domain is KAGVTQTPRYLIKTRGQQVTLSCSPISGHRSVSWYQQTPGQGLQFLFEYFSETQRNKGNFPGRFSGRQFSNSRSEMNVSTLELGDSALYLCASSSGGSATDTQYFGPGTRLTVL.